These 24 T cell receptor beta chains came from one sample sequenced in a study of blood T cell repertoires in COVID-19. This table comes from immunoSEQ multiplex PCR, and its TCRdb copy is limited to in-frame clones, with some not included. The table has approximately 96,000 clones, roughly 90% seen once. The sample was peripheral blood. These receptors were taken from a human donor with COVID-19, enrolled during active disease. The donor label of this sample is uncertain.

The chain uses TRBV18 and TRBJ2-1; 7 bases align to TRBD1. This CDR3 has 17 amino acids. J was trimmed by 7 bases and V by 1 base; bases with no gene match: 13. Germline CDR1 reads KGHSH; CDR2 reads LQKENI. This chain's CDR3 is CASSPLRQGIGLNEQFF. DNA for the CDR3: TGTGCCAGCTCACCACTGAGACAGGGAATTGGGCTGAATGAGCAGTTCTTC.

This rearrangement joins TRBV27 to TRBJ1-4; maybe TRBD1 (5 bases). This CDR3 contains 14 residues. Trimming took 7 bases from V and 0 from J, leaving 9 bases between them. Germline CDR1 MNHEY, CDR2 SMNVEV (reference sequence). CDR3 region: CASTDSATNEKLFF. Written as DNA, the CDR3 is TGTGCCAGCACCGACAGTGCAACTAATGAAAAACTGTTTTTT.

This chain links TRBV7-9 with TRBJ1-5; maybe TRBD1 (5 bases). Germline V gene lookup returns CDR1 SEHNR and CDR2 FQNEAQ (reference sequence). V gave up 1 base and J gave up 3 bases, with 10 bases separating them. The CDR3 has 15 amino acids. This CDR3 reads CASSLEWGDNQPQHF. CDR3 DNA: TGTGCCAGCAGCTTAGAGTGGGGCGACAATCAGCCCCAGCATTTT.

The rearrangement joins TRBV5-6 to TRBJ2-3, with TRBD2 identical over 7 bases. CDR3 size: 14 residues. In germline, CDR1 is SGHDT, CDR2 YYEEEE. J gave up 2 bases and V 7 bases, and 7 bases lay outside the gene matches. The CDR3 spells CASENRDYTDTQYF. CDR3 coding DNA: TGTGCCAGCGAAAACCGGGACTACACAGATACGCAGTATTTT.

The J gene is TRBJ1-5, the V gene TRBV6-5; D not resolved. Per the germline V gene, CDR1 is MNHEY and CDR2 is SVGAGI. The CDR3 extends over 12 amino acids. Trimming took 6 bases from V and 9 from J, leaving 12 bases between them. The CDR3 here is CASRGEERPQHF. CDR3 sequence (DNA): TGTGCCAGCAGGGGAGAAGAAAGGCCCCAGCATTTT.

V gene TRBV11-2 combines with J gene TRBJ1-1; no clear D. Germline CDR1 is SGHAT and CDR2 is FQNNGV. The V end lost 1 base, the J end lost 4 bases, and 4 bases lay between the germline ends. This CDR3 spans 12 amino acids. CDR3 residues: CASSLVFTEAFF. CDR3 DNA sequence: TGTGCCAGCAGCTTAGTATTCACTGAAGCTTTCTTT.

The chain links TRBV5-4 to TRBJ2-1; D is unresolved. This CDR3 is built from 13 residues. The ends were cut back, 1 base at V and 8 bases at J, with 10 bases in the middle. Germline V CDR1 and CDR2: SGHNT, YYREEE (reference sequence). The CDR3 DNA sequence: TGTGCCAGCAGCTTGTTAGTTCACGATGAGCAGTTCTTC. Protein product: CASSLLVHDEQFF.

The chain combines TRBV24-1 with TRBJ2-2; 10 nucleotides match TRBD2. The CDR3 consists of 16 residues. The V and J ends lost 4 bases and 4 bases, in that order; junction bases with no gene match: 5. The germline gives CDR1 KGHDR, CDR2 SFDVKD. CDR3 DNA: TGTGCCACCAGTGACCATAGCGGGAGGAGCACCGGGGAGCTGTTTTTT. Residues: CATSDHSGRSTGELFF.

The chain combines TRBV11-3 with TRBJ2-4; TRBD1 aligns across 7 bases. This CDR3 comprises 14 residues. Germline V gives CDR1 SGHNT, CDR2 YENEEA. J was trimmed by 8 bases and V by 5 bases; bases with no gene match: 9. Here the CDR3 reads CASSAGTAGDIQYF. CDR3 bases: TGTGCCAGCAGCGCTGGGACAGCTGGGGACATTCAGTACTTC.

The chain employs TRBV7-9 and TRBJ1-2, with 8 bases that match TRBD1. Trimming cost V 5 bases and J 9 bases; bases outside gene matches: 5. This CDR3 is 12 amino acids long. CDR1 is SEHNR, CDR2 FQNEAQ, per germline (reference sequence). For the CDR3, the DNA is TGTGCCAGCAGCCCAGGGGGCGTAAGCTACACCTTC. Protein product: CASSPGGVSYTF.

The V gene is TRBV27, the J gene TRBJ1-6, with TRBD1 identical over 8 bases. The CDR3 is 21 amino acids. In germline, CDR1 is MNHEY, CDR2 SMNVEV (reference sequence). V was clipped by 1 base and J by 0 bases; unmatched bases: 14. CDR3 sequence (DNA): TGTGCCAGCAGTTTATTTAACCGCCGGACAGGGCCGAGCTCCTATAATTCACCCCTCCACTTT. It translates to CASSLFNRRTGPSSYNSPLHF.

The V and J genes are TRBV7-9 and TRBJ2-1; 12 bases match TRBD2. The CDR3 consists of 19 residues. Germline V gene lookup returns CDR1 SEHNR and CDR2 FQNEAQ (reference sequence). V lost 5 bases to trimming and J lost 0 bases; unmatched junction nucleotides: 11. The CDR3 here is CASSPQRTTSGSSYNEQFF. The CDR3 coding sequence is TGTGCCAGCAGCCCACAACGGACGACTAGCGGGAGCTCCTACAATGAGCAGTTCTTC.

This clone has just a few counts. The chain uses TRBV30 and TRBJ2-2; TRBD2 might be the D (5 bases). CDR1 and CDR2 (germline): GTSNPN, SVGIG (reference sequence). The V end lost 4 bases, the J end lost 5 bases, and 14 bases lay between the germline ends. The CDR3 consists of 14 residues. The CDR3 reads CAWTLTGLTGELFF. The CDR3 DNA sequence: TGTGCCTGGACCCTCACGGGGTTAACCGGGGAGCTGTTTTTT.

The rearrangement links TRBV9 to TRBJ1-1; D unclear. V lost 4 bases to trimming and J lost 4 bases, with 17 bases between them. Per germline, CDR1 SGDLS and CDR2 YYNGEE. This CDR3 region has 15 residues. CDR3 in DNA: TGTGCCAGCAGCAACAGCGGTGGTCTAGTCACTGAAGCTTTCTTT. It specifies CASSNSGGLVTEAFF.

The chain employs TRBV5-1 and TRBJ1-1, with no clear D. The germline V and J ends were trimmed by 4 bases and 5 bases, with 15 bases remaining between them. The CDR3 is made up of 14 amino acids. From germline, CDR1 is SGHRS and CDR2 YFSETQ. CDR3 sequence reads: CASSPVSGGTEAFF. DNA of the CDR3: TGCGCCAGCAGCCCCGTTTCGGGCGGGACTGAAGCTTTCTTT.

V gene TRBV18 combines with J gene TRBJ2-1; D remains ambiguous. V lost 4 bases and J lost 5, with 6 bases in between. The CDR3 runs to 12 residues. Per germline, CDR1 KGHSH and CDR2 LQKENI. The CDR3 DNA reads as TGTGCCAGCTCACGTAGCCACAATGAGCAGTTCTTC. Residues: CASSRSHNEQFF.

This chain uses TRBV7-9 with TRBJ2-2; 9 nucleotides match TRBD1. J was trimmed by 0 bases and V by 6 bases; bases with no gene match: 2. The CDR3 is 15 amino acids. Germline V CDR1 and CDR2: SEHNR, FQNEAQ (reference sequence). Here the CDR3 reads CASSRDRANTGELFF. CDR3 sequence (DNA): TGTGCCAGCAGTCGGGACAGGGCGAACACCGGGGAGCTGTTTTTT.

The chain uses TRBV20-1 and TRBJ2-4; possibly TRBD2 for D (6 bases). Germline CDR1 and CDR2: DFQATT and SNEGSKA (reference sequence). The CDR3 runs to 13 residues. Trimming pared 3 bases from V and 9 bases from J, leaving 15 bases between. CDR3 protein: CSASVGRGTIQYF. Written as DNA, the CDR3 is TGCAGTGCTAGTGTAGGCCGGGGGACCATTCAGTACTTC.

The V gene is TRBV19, the J gene TRBJ2-3; TRBD1 matches at 8 bases. Germline V gene sequence: CDR1 LNHDA, CDR2 SQIVND (reference sequence). This CDR3 has 13 amino acids. Losses at the gene ends were 11 bases for V and 14 bases for J; bases not matched to a gene: 18. CDR3 coding DNA: TGTGCCTCCAGGACAGGGTCTCCCCGCGGTTGGTATTTT. It yields the protein CASRTGSPRGWYF. The entire variable domain, with the rest obtained from reference TRBV19 and TRBJ2-3, is as follows: DGGITQSPKYLFRKEGQNVTLSCEQNLNHDAMYWYRQDPGQGLRLIYYSQIVNDFQKGDIAEGYSVSREKKESFPLTVTSAQKNPTAFYLCASRTGSPRGWYFGPGTRLTVL.

This clone was recorded once. J is TRBJ1-4 and V is TRBV13; TRBD1 aligns across 9 bases. The junction had 13 bases not matched to a gene; V was cut back by 11 bases and J by 0 bases. The CDR3 spans 17 residues. The germline CDR1 and CDR2 sequences are PRHDT and FYEKMQ (reference sequence). Here the CDR3 reads CAGGPRDRDPTNEKLFF. The CDR3 DNA reads as TGTGCCGGAGGACCCCGGGACAGGGACCCAACTAATGAAAAACTGTTTTTT.

In this sample, this clone turned up once. This sequence joins TRBV7-6 and TRBJ2-1; D call uncertain. The CDR3 runs 17 residues. V lost 2 bases and J lost 0, with 14 bases in between. Germline CDR1 is SGHVS and CDR2 is FNYEAQ. CDR3: CASSLSPAPSSYNEQFF. CDR3 in DNA: TGTGCCAGCAGCTTATCCCCCGCACCCAGCTCCTACAATGAGCAGTTCTTC.

This chain links TRBV25-1 with TRBJ2-7, with 12 positions matching TRBD2. Trimming took 4 bases from V and 0 from J; bases not matched to a gene: 1. The CDR3 has 15 amino acids. Germline CDR1 MGHDK, CDR2 SYGVNS. This CDR3 is CASSGGLAGSYEQYF. The CDR3 DNA sequence: TGTGCCAGCAGTGGGGGACTAGCGGGCTCCTACGAGCAGTACTTC.

The V call is TRBV4-2, the J call TRBJ1-5, with D perhaps matching TRBD1 (6 bases). Germline V gene lookup returns CDR1 LGHNA and CDR2 YNFKEQ. CDR3 size: 16 residues. The V end lost 0 bases, the J end lost 8 bases, and 17 bases lay between the germline ends. The CDR3 nucleotides read TGTGCCAGCAGCCAAGAGGGGGCCGGACTCCAGAAGCCCCAGCATTTT. It translates to CASSQEGAGLQKPQHF.

The chain employs TRBV19 and TRBJ1-1; D possibly corresponds to TRBD1 (6 bases). This CDR3 is built from 12 residues. Trimming removed 5 bases from V and 6 bases from J, with 10 bases in between. Germline V gene sequence: CDR1 LNHDA, CDR2 SQIVND (reference sequence). The CDR3 is CASSGQFAEAFF. Written as DNA, the CDR3 is TGTGCCAGTAGTGGACAGTTCGCTGAAGCTTTCTTT.